The T cell receptor (beta chain) described here comes from a study of OX40 agonist ivuxolimab in advanced cancers. Autoimmune disease history or systemic immunosuppression led to patients being barred. CDR3 length: 15 amino acids. Germline V gene data show CDR1 as SSHAT and CDR2 as FNYEAQ (reference sequence). With 1 base removed from V and 3 bases from J, the gap between germline ends came to 9 bases. Assay: immunoSEQ multiplex PCR; the TCRdb copy retains only in-frame clones and omits some. Of tens of thousands of clones in the sample, more than 70% were seen once. The sample was CD4+ or CD8+ T cells sorted from blood, taken in a trial of the OX40 agonist ivuxolimab. This sequence originates from an adult with an advanced solid tumor such as melanoma, head and neck, liver or kidney cancer. The chain couples TRBV7-7 to TRBJ2-2; D gene ambiguous. CDR3 loop: CASSLGGGHTGELFF. CDR3 bases: TGTGCCAGCAGCTTAGGAGGCGGCCACACCGGGGAGCTGTTTTTT.